One and the same sample provided the 20 T cell receptor beta chains below, sequenced in a study of cytomegalovirus exposure and HLA in healthy donors (dated by TCRdb to between 2016 and 2019). Receptor libraries were prepared by the immunoSEQ multiplex PCR assay. The multiplex PCR relied on a mix of 60 forward primers for TCR Vbeta segments and 13 reverse primers for TCR Jbeta segments. Entries here come from immuneACCESS through TCRdb and include only in-frame sequences with V and J called. Some clones fail to appear in such tables; in the studies checked, an unresolved V gene covers under half of the shortfall, and the cause of the remainder is unknown. This sample lists over 200,000 clones; approximately 82% were detected once. The ten largest account for 0.5% to 0.7% of the sample. Sequencing input: PBMCs. These receptors all stem from a woman aged 40 to 50 in good health and CMV-seronegative.

This clone was detected once. The rearrangement uses TRBV5-6 and TRBJ1-2, with 9 bases aligning to TRBD1. CDR3 length: 14 residues. J gave up 8 bases and V 3 bases, and 8 bases lay outside the gene matches. Germline CDR1 is SGHDT and CDR2 is YYEEEE. The CDR3 spells CASSSIQGAGGYTF. The CDR3 DNA reads as TGTGCCAGCAGCTCGATACAGGGGGCAGGAGGCTACACCTTC.

The V and J genes are TRBV7-2 and TRBJ1-2; 11 bases map to TRBD1. Germline CDR1 SGHTA, CDR2 FQGNSA. The J segment lost 3 bases and the V segment lost 5 bases, leaving 5 bases of the junction unmatched. CDR3 length equals 15 residues. CDR3 sequence reads: CASSLRTGGDYGYTF. CDR3 in DNA: TGTGCCAGCAGCCTTCGGACAGGGGGCGACTATGGCTACACCTTC. The variable domain in full, with the rest retrieved from reference TRBV7-2 and TRBJ1-2, is GAGVSQSPSNKVTEKGKDVELRCDPISGHTALYWYRQSLGQGLEFLIYFQGNSAPDKSGLPSDRFSAERTGGSVSTLTIQRTQQEDSAVYLCASSLRTGGDYGYTFGSGTRLTVV.

The rearrangement joins TRBV29-1 to TRBJ1-1; maybe TRBD1 (5 bases). The CDR3 contains 14 residues. V was trimmed by 4 bases and J by 1 base, leaving 13 bases between them. Germline values: CDR1 SQVTM, CDR2 ANQGSEA. CDR3 amino acids: CSVAVRQTNTEAFF. Here the CDR3 DNA reads TGCAGCGTTGCTGTAAGACAGACGAACACTGAAGCTTTCTTT.

The chain couples TRBV19 to TRBJ2-7; 7 bases are shared with TRBD2. This CDR3 contains 13 residues. Germline CDR1 and CDR2: LNHDA and SQIVND (reference sequence). The J segment lost 5 bases and the V segment lost 9 bases, leaving 10 bases of the junction unmatched. The CDR3 spells CASEEGGANEQYF. Written as DNA, the CDR3 is TGTGCCAGCGAAGAGGGAGGGGCCAACGAGCAGTACTTC.

J is TRBJ2-1 and V is TRBV7-3, with D uncertain. V gave up 1 base and J gave up 9 bases, with 25 bases separating them. CDR1 SGHTA and CDR2 FQGTGA come from the germline V gene. This CDR3 is 18 amino acids long. The CDR3 DNA sequence: TGTGCCAGCAGCTTAAATGCCCCCGGATCCTGGGCAAAGGCTGAGCAGTTCTTC. The encoded protein is CASSLNAPGSWAKAEQFF.

This clone turned up a few times. The chain recombines TRBV6-5 with TRBJ1-6; no clear D gene. V dropped 6 bases and J dropped 7 bases, with 13 bases sitting between them. This CDR3 is built from 14 residues. From germline, CDR1 is MNHEY and CDR2 SVGAGI. The CDR3 loop reads CASRPGGSNSPLHF. In DNA, the CDR3 is TGTGCCAGCAGACCCGGCGGGTCAAATTCACCCCTCCACTTT.

Concerning this clone itself: Different DNA sequences within this sample yield the same CDR3. The J gene is TRBJ1-6, the V gene TRBV18; the D is unclear. Germline CDR1 reads KGHSH; CDR2 reads LQKENI. The length of the CDR3 is 15 residues. Trimming left V 3 bases short and J 6 bases short, with 12 bases between. CDR3 residues: CASSPLGQTNSPLHF. DNA for the CDR3: TGTGCCAGCTCACCCCTAGGCCAGACTAATTCACCCCTCCACTTT.

The chain couples TRBV7-8 to TRBJ1-1; no definite D call. The CDR3 consists of 15 residues. Trimming took off 1 base at V and 0 bases at J, with 9 bases between the two ends. CDR1 SGHVS and CDR2 FQNEAQ come from the germline V gene. This CDR3 reads CASSLGRGLNTEAFF. The CDR3 coding sequence is TGTGCCAGCAGCTTAGGAAGAGGGTTGAACACTGAAGCTTTCTTT.

This chain uses TRBV2 with TRBJ1-5, with a weak D call TRBD1 (5 bases). V gave up 5 bases and J gave up 3 bases, with 17 bases separating them. The CDR3 has 16 residues. The V gene's germline CDR1 is SNHLY and CDR2 FYNNEI. CDR3 sequence reads: CASSQWAGTPNQPQHF. CDR3 in DNA: TGTGCCAGCAGTCAGTGGGCGGGGACCCCCAATCAGCCCCAGCATTTT.

This rearrangement joins TRBV19 to TRBJ1-5; perhaps TRBD1 as D (6 bases). Germline V gene lookup returns CDR1 LNHDA and CDR2 SQIVND (reference sequence). V was shortened by 7 bases and J by 2 bases, with 15 bases between the two germline ends. The CDR3 sequence is 15 residues long. In nucleotides, the CDR3 is TGTGCCAGTAAGGGGACAATAGGCGGCAATCAGCCCCAGCATTTT. Its translation: CASKGTIGGNQPQHF.

The chain uses TRBV10-3 and TRBJ1-1; 7 bases are shared with TRBD1. The germline V gene encodes CDR1 ENHRY and CDR2 SYGVKD. J gave up 6 bases and V 5 bases, and 15 bases lay outside the gene matches. The CDR3 is 16 residues long. CDR3 coding DNA: TGTGCCATCAGTCTTTCCTCCGACAGGGCAGGGGCTGAAGCTTTCTTT. This sequence encodes CAISLSSDRAGAEAFF.

The rearrangement joins TRBV18 to TRBJ1-6; 7 positions agree with TRBD1. CDR1 KGHSH and CDR2 LQKENI come from the germline V gene. The CDR3 totals 13 residues. V shed 4 bases and J 7 bases; nucleotides not matched to a gene: 1. The CDR3 protein is CASSRDRNSPLHF. The DNA of the CDR3 is TGTGCCAGCTCACGGGACAGAAATTCACCCCTCCACTTT.

This clone has only one observation. The rearrangement joins TRBV19 to TRBJ1-5; no firm D call. The CDR3 loop spans 19 amino acids. Germline assignment: CDR1 LNHDA and CDR2 SQIVND (reference sequence). V was cut by 5 bases and J by 4 bases, with 27 bases left in between. CDR3 protein: CASSVYRETTRYTNQPQHF. The CDR3 DNA sequence: TGTGCCAGTAGTGTTTACAGAGAGACTACCCGCTACACTAATCAGCCCCAGCATTTT.

This clone was recorded a few times. CDR3 sequence reads: CASSTPDRDSPLHF. CDR3 nucleotides: TGCGCCAGCAGCACACCGGACAGGGATTCACCCCTCCACTTT. The chain combines TRBV5-1 with TRBJ1-6; 8 bases agree with TRBD1. Germline V gene sequence: CDR1 SGHRS, CDR2 YFSETQ. The CDR3 covers 14 residues. The J segment lost 8 bases and the V segment lost 4 bases, leaving 5 bases of the junction unmatched. The complete variable domain, with remaining parts taken from reference TRBV5-1 and TRBJ1-6, reads KAGVTQTPRYLIKTRGQQVTLSCSPISGHRSVSWYQQTPGQGLQFLFEYFSETQRNKGNFPGRFSGRQFSNSRSEMNVSTLELGDSALYLCASSTPDRDSPLHFGNGTRLTVT.

The chain uses TRBV11-3 and TRBJ1-2; possibly TRBD1 for D (6 bases). The CDR3 runs 14 residues. The germline V gene has CDR1 SGHNT and CDR2 YENEEA. Trimming cost V 5 bases and J 8 bases, with 18 bases left between them. For the CDR3, the DNA is TGTGCCAGCAGCCCAGACCGGGACATTCGAGGCTACACCTTC. Its protein product is CASSPDRDIRGYTF.

With regard to this clone: The junction shows a germline mismatch at one end, possibly a read error. In DNA form, the CDR3 reads TGTGCTAGCAGCTCACAGCTGAACACTGAAGCTTTCTTT. Amino acid sequence: CASSSQLNTEAFF. V usage is TRBV7-7 and J usage is TRBJ1-1; no clear D. In germline, CDR1 is SSHAT, CDR2 FNYEAQ (reference sequence). This CDR3 is 13 amino acids long.

This clone was observed a single time. The chain links TRBV6-5 to TRBJ1-2, with TRBD1 matching over 9 bases. The CDR3 runs to 13 residues. Germline CDR1 MNHEY, CDR2 SVGAGI. The trim removed 6 bases at V and 8 bases at J, leaving 7 bases unmatched. The CDR3 sequence: CASSEQGASGYTF. Written as DNA, the CDR3 is TGTGCCAGCAGCGAACAGGGGGCTTCGGGCTACACCTTC.

The chain is built from TRBV6-4 and TRBJ2-2, with D perhaps matching TRBD2 (6 bases). The CDR3 runs to 14 residues. V was clipped by 5 bases and J by 2 bases, with 9 bases between them. The germline V gene has CDR1 MRHNA and CDR2 SNTAGT. CDR3 nucleotides: TGTGCCAGCAGTAGGGAGGAAAACACCGGGGAGCTGTTTTTT. Its protein is CASSREENTGELFF.

The gene calls are TRBV12-5 and TRBJ1-1; D may be TRBD1 (5 bases). This CDR3 region has 16 residues. The V and J ends lost 0 bases and 5 bases respectively, with 16 bases between them. Germline V gene lookup returns CDR1 LGHNT and CDR2 FRNRAP. DNA of the CDR3: TGTGCTAGTGGTTTGGTACTCTTAGGGTCAGGGACTGAAGCTTTCTTT. This encodes CASGLVLLGSGTEAFF.

This clone was detected only once. The chain joins TRBV6-1 to TRBJ2-2, with 9 bases fitting TRBD1. The V and J ends lost 5 bases and 6 bases, in that order; junction bases with no gene match: 7. CDR1 and CDR2 from the germline V gene are MNHNS and SASEGT. The CDR3 runs 15 residues. The CDR3 region has the DNA TGTGCCAGCAGTTGGGGGACAGGGCTGGCCGGGGAGCTGTTTTTT. Its translation is CASSWGTGLAGELFF.